This TCR beta chain is drawn from a study of human thymus T cells. Study-wide points: Thymic and blood repertoires appeared to carry a bias in their V and J gene usage. What related research reported was that thymic repertoires overlapped highly among unrelated individuals.

To note about this clone: Its target is unknown.

The CDR3 contains 18 residues. CDR1 and CDR2 from the germline V gene are MGHRA and YSYEKL. V was cut by 3 bases and J by 0 bases, with 20 bases left in between. The protocol was immunoSEQ multiplex PCR, while the TCRdb copy is restricted to in-frame clones and leaves out a portion. The repertoire holds 55,000 to 85,000 clones, with roughly 96% as singletons. Thymus pieces cut out during corrective heart surgery were the tissue that was used. Among the donors, all were healthy Finnish infants having corrective surgery for congenital heart defects. The source material was thymus tissue. The chain couples TRBV4-1 to TRBJ2-5; D is possibly TRBD1 or TRBD2 (6 bases each). The receptor comes from a girl under three years old with a congenital heart defect but otherwise immunologically healthy. The CDR3 region is CASSHPGADGKYQETQYF. The CDR3 region has the DNA TGCGCCAGCAGCCATCCGGGGGCGGACGGGAAGTACCAAGAGACCCAGTACTTC.